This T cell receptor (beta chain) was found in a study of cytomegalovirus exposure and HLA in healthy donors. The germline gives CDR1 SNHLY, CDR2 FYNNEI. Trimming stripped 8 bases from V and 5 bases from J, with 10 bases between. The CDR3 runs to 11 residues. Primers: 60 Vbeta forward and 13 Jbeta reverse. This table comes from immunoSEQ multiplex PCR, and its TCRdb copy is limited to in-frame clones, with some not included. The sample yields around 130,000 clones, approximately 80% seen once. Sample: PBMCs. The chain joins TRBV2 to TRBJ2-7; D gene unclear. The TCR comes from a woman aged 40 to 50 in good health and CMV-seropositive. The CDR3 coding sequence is TGTGCCAGCCAAGCCGCACACGAGCAGTACTTC. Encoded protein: CASQAAHEQYF. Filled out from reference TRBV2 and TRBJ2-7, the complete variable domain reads EPEVTQTPSHQVTQMGQEVILRCVPISNHLYFYWYRQILGQKVEFLVSFYNNEISEKSEIFDDQFSVERPDGSNFTLKIRSTKLEDSAMYFCASQAAHEQYFGPGTRLTVT.